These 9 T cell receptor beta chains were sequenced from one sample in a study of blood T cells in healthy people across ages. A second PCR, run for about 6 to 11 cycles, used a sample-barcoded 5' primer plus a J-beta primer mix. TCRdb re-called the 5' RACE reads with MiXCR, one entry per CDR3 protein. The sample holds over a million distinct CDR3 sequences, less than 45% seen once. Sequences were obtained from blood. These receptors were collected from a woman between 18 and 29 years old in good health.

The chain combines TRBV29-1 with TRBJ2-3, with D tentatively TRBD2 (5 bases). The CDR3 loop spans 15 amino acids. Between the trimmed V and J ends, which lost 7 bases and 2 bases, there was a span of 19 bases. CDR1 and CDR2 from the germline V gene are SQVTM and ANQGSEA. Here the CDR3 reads CSALGTDLVTDTQYF. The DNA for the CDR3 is TGCAGCGCTCTGGGCACGGACTTGGTCACAGATACGCAGTATTTT.

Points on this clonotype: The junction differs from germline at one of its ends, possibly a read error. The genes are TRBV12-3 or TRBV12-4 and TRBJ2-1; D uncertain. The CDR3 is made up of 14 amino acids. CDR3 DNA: TGTACCAGCAGTGTACTAAACTCCTACAATGAGCAGTTCTTC. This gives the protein CTSSVLNSYNEQFF.

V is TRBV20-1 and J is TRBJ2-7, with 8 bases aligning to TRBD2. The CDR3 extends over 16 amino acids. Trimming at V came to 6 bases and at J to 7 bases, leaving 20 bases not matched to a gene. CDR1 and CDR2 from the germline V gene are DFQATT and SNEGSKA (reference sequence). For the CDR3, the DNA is TGCAGTGCCAAGCCCTTCTTGAGCGGGAGCCACAATGAGCAGTACTTC. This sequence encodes CSAKPFLSGSHNEQYF.

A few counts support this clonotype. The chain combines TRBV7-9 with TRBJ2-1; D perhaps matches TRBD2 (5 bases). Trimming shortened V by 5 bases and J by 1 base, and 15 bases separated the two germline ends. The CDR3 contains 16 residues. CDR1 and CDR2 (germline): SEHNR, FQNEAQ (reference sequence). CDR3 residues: CASSVKRSLSYNEQFF. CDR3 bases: TGTGCCAGCAGCGTCAAGCGGTCGCTATCCTACAATGAGCAGTTCTTC.

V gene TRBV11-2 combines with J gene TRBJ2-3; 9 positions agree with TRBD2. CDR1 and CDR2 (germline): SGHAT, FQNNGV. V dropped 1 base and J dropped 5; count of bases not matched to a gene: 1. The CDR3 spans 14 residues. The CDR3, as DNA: TGTGCCAGCAGCTTAGTGCGGGAGGGAGATACGCAGTATTTT. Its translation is CASSLVREGDTQYF.

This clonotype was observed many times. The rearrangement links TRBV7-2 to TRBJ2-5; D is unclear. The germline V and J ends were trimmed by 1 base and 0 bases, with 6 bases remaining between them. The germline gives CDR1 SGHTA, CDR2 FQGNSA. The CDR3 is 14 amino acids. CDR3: CASSLVGYQETQYF. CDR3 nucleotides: TGTGCCAGCAGCTTAGTGGGGTACCAAGAGACCCAGTACTTC. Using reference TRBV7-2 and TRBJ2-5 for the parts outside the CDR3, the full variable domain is GAGVSQSPSNKVTEKGKDVELRCDPISGHTALYWYRQSLGQGLEFLIYFQGNSAPDKSGLPSDRFSAERTGGSVSTLTIQRTQQEDSAVYLCASSLVGYQETQYFGPGTRLLVL.

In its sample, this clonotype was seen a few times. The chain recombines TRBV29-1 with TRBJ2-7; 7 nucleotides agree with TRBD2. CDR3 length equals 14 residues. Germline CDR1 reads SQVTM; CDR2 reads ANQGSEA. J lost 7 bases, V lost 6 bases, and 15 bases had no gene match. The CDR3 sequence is CSVNGGSSYNEQYF. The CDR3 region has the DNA TGCAGCGTGAACGGCGGGAGTTCCTACAATGAGCAGTACTTC.

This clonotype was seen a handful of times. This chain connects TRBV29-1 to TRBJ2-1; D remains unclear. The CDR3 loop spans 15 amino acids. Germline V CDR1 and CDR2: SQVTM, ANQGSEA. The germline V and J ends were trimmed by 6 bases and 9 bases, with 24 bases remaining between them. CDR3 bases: TGCAGCGTGAAAGTAGCTACGAACATCTATGGTGAGCAGTTCTTC. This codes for CSVKVATNIYGEQFF.

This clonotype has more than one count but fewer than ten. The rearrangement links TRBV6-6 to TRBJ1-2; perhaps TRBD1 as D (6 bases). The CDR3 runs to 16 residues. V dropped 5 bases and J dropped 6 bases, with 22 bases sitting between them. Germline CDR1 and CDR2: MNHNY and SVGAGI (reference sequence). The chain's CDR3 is CASSLYRPGGADGYTF. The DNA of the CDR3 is TGTGCCAGCAGTCTATACCGCCCGGGGGGGGCAGATGGCTACACCTTC.